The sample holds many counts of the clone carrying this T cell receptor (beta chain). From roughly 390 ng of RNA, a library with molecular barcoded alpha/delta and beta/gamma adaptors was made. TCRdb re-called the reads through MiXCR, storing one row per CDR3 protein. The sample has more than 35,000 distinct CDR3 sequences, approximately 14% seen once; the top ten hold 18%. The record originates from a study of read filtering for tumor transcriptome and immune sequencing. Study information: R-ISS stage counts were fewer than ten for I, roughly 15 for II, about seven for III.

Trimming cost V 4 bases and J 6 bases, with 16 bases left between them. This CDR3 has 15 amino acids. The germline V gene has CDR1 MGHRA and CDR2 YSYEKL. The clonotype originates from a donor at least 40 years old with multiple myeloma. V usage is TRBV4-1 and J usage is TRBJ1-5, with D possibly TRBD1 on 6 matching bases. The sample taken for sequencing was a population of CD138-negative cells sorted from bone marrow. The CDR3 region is CASSLGPKGGQPQHF. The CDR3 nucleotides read TGCGCCAGCAGCCTAGGGCCGAAAGGGGGTCAGCCCCAGCATTTT.